This T cell receptor beta chain was sequenced in a study of blood T cell repertoires in COVID-19. Study-wide context: Donors in the United States, Italy and Spain gave samples during acute or convalescent COVID-19. PBMCs, B-cell-depleted T cells, or T cells provided the cDNA or gDNA that made up the material.

In the source study's methods: Estimated nucleated cell counts came from reference gene primer amplification. Produced via immunoSEQ multiplex PCR; TCRdb's table is partial and in-frame only. The D gene and trimming were derived from the DNA, and the V and J assignments and clone size from that table. The table lists approximately 230,000 clones, 88% of them singletons. Germline V gives CDR1 MNHEY, CDR2 SMNVEV (reference sequence). The CDR3 runs to 15 residues. Trimming took 3 bases from V and 5 from J; bases not matched to a gene: 2. A single count supports this clone. The receptor comes from a woman in her 40s who had recovered from COVID-19. V gene TRBV27 combines with J gene TRBJ2-1; 12 bases align to TRBD2. The specimen sequenced was peripheral blood. CDR3 sequence: CASSFGLAGHNEQFF. Here the CDR3 DNA reads TGTGCCAGCAGTTTCGGACTAGCGGGGCACAATGAGCAGTTCTTC.